The 32 T cell receptor beta chains listed next were all sequenced from one sample in a study of vaccination and CD4 T cells after COVID-19. These receptors' targets are unknown. Treatment in this sample: approximately nine-day PBMC culture with coronavirus spike peptide pools or control peptides (ViraFEST assay). Once obtained from cultured CD4+ T cells, the DNA was sequenced using the Oncomine TCR Beta short-read assay. TCRdb analysed the PCR reads with MiXCR anew, one entry per CDR3 protein. The table records under 15,000 distinct CDR3 sequences, 55% to 65% of them present only once. The sequenced sample was CD4+ T cells from blood, cultured in vitro, obtained before SARS-CoV-2 vaccination. These TCRs come from a human donor who had recovered from COVID-19.

This chain links TRBV10-3 with TRBJ2-1, with D possibly matching TRBD2 (5 bases). The V gene lost 0 bases and the J gene lost 3 bases, with 9 bases spanning the gap. The CDR3 runs 15 residues. Germline CDR1 reads ENHRY; CDR2 reads SYGVKD. CDR3 region: CAISESVGNYNEQFF. CDR3 DNA sequence: TGTGCCATCAGTGAGTCGGTCGGGAACTACAATGAGCAGTTCTTC.

The rearrangement links TRBV27 to TRBJ1-2; no reliable D call. The length of the CDR3 is 13 residues. V was shortened by 8 bases and J by 8 bases, with 18 bases between the two germline ends. Germline V gene sequence: CDR1 MNHEY, CDR2 SMNVEV (reference sequence). The CDR3, as DNA: TGTGCCAGCGGACCCTCGGATGGAACGGGCTACACCTTC. This encodes CASGPSDGTGYTF.

The chain employs TRBV25-1 and TRBJ1-1; 8 bases agree with TRBD1. Trimming removed 7 bases from V and 7 bases from J; junction bases left unmatched: 2. Germline V lookup: CDR1 MGHDK, CDR2 SYGVNS. CDR3 length equals 11 residues. The CDR3 sequence: CASKGTGEAFF. In DNA, the CDR3 is TGTGCCAGCAAGGGGACAGGTGAAGCTTTCTTT.

The rearrangement joins TRBV6-1 to TRBJ1-1; 10 nucleotides agree with TRBD1. Germline V gives CDR1 MNHNS, CDR2 SASEGT. The CDR3 runs 18 residues. Trimming at V came to 11 bases and at J to 1 base, leaving 19 bases not matched to a gene. CDR3 residues: CAGTSVPGQGTGNTEAFF. Here the CDR3 DNA reads TGTGCCGGCACCTCCGTCCCGGGACAGGGGACGGGGAACACTGAAGCTTTCTTT.

This clonotype is large. The chain links TRBV7-9 to TRBJ1-1; D is unresolved. Germline CDR1 is SEHNR and CDR2 is FQNEAQ (reference sequence). This CDR3 is 14 amino acids long. Trimming pared 2 bases from V and 1 base from J, leaving 8 bases between. CDR3 residues: CASSLNYGNTEAFF. The CDR3 bases are TGTGCCAGCAGCTTAAATTACGGGAACACTGAAGCTTTCTTT.

V and J are TRBV19 and TRBJ2-5; 9 positions match TRBD1. The CDR3 sequence is 13 residues long. The junction had 6 bases not matched to a gene; V was cut back by 10 bases and J by 3 bases. CDR1 is LNHDA and CDR2 is SQIVND in the germline V gene (reference sequence). CDR3 DNA: TGTGCCACCTCGAGGGACAGGGAAGAGACCCAGTACTTC. Translating it yields CATSRDREETQYF. Full variable domain (remainder filled in from reference TRBV19 and TRBJ2-5): DGGITQSPKYLFRKEGQNVTLSCEQNLNHDAMYWYRQDPGQGLRLIYYSQIVNDFQKGDIAEGYSVSREKKESFPLTVTSAQKNPTAFYLCATSRDREETQYFGPGTRLLVL.

The genes are TRBV27 and TRBJ1-1, with D unclear. From germline, CDR1 is MNHEY and CDR2 SMNVEV (reference sequence). The CDR3 consists of 14 residues. The V and J ends lost 4 bases and 1 base respectively, with 10 bases between them. In nucleotides, the CDR3 is TGTGCCAGCAGTTCCTGGACGGGGAACACTGAAGCTTTCTTT. It codes for CASSSWTGNTEAFF.

The CDR3 sequence is CSARAQDTQYF. CDR3 nucleotide sequence: TGCAGTGCTAGAGCCCAGGATACGCAGTATTTT. The rearrangement joins TRBV20-1 to TRBJ2-3; no clear D gene. The V and J ends lost 1 base and 6 bases respectively, with 5 bases between them. The CDR3 extends over 11 amino acids. CDR1 and CDR2 (germline): DFQATT, SNEGSKA (reference sequence).

This rearrangement joins TRBV20-1 to TRBJ2-7; 11 bases are shared with TRBD2. Germline V gene sequence: CDR1 DFQATT, CDR2 SNEGSKA (reference sequence). V was clipped by 6 bases and J by 1 base; unmatched bases: 5. The CDR3 loop spans 14 amino acids. The CDR3 protein is CSAPTSGISYEQYF. DNA of the CDR3: TGCAGTGCGCCGACTAGCGGGATTTCCTACGAGCAGTACTTC.

The J gene is TRBJ2-7, the V gene TRBV11-2; 8 bases map to TRBD1. This CDR3 contains 12 residues. V gave up 3 bases and J gave up 6 bases; unmatched junction bases: 1. Germline CDR1 SGHAT, CDR2 FQNNGV. The CDR3 reads CASSFDRGEQYF. In DNA form, the CDR3 reads TGTGCCAGCAGCTTCGACAGGGGCGAGCAGTACTTC.

This clonotype came up once. The chain is built from TRBV5-1 and TRBJ2-1; D uncertain. The germline V and J ends were trimmed by 3 bases and 4 bases, with 14 bases remaining between them. This CDR3 is 15 amino acids long. Germline CDR1 is SGHRS and CDR2 is YFSETQ. The CDR3 region is CASSWPRARYNEQFF. The CDR3 coding sequence is TGCGCCAGCAGCTGGCCCCGGGCTAGATACAATGAGCAGTTCTTC.

The chain joins TRBV27 to TRBJ1-5; D gene unclear. CDR1 and CDR2 (germline): MNHEY, SMNVEV (reference sequence). The CDR3 is 13 residues long. Between the trimmed V and J ends, which lost 4 bases and 5 bases, there was a span of 9 bases. This CDR3 is CASSSSRDQPQHF. CDR3 DNA sequence: TGTGCCAGCAGTTCCTCTCGTGATCAGCCCCAGCATTTT.

The chain has TRBV20-1 and TRBJ2-7; TRBD2 is a possible D gene (5 bases). Germline values: CDR1 DFQATT, CDR2 SNEGSKA (reference sequence). With 2 bases removed from V and 3 bases from J, the gap between germline ends came to 20 bases. There are 16 residues in the CDR3. The CDR3 sequence is CSARRPFLGLIYEQYF. For the CDR3, the DNA is TGCAGTGCTAGACGACCTTTTCTAGGACTGATCTACGAGCAGTACTTC.

V gene TRBV6-2 or TRBV6-3 combines with J gene TRBJ2-7; weak D call: TRBD1 (6 bases). The CDR3 runs to 14 residues. Germline CDR1 reads MNHEY; CDR2 reads SVGEGT. V lost 0 bases and J lost 12, with 18 bases in between. The CDR3 region is CASSYSRDKGLRYF. The CDR3 DNA reads as TGTGCCAGCAGTTACTCGAGGGACAAGGGCTTGAGGTACTTC.

The chain carries TRBV20-1 and TRBJ2-5, with D perhaps TRBD1 (6 bases). The V and J ends lost 4 bases and 7 bases respectively, with 16 bases between them. Looked up from germline, CDR1 is DFQATT and CDR2 is SNEGSKA (reference sequence). This CDR3 comprises 13 residues. CDR3 coding DNA: TGCAGTGCTACCATCCCGGGACAACTGACCCAGTACTTC. Translation gives CSATIPGQLTQYF.

This clonotype has more than one count but fewer than ten. The junction and the germline gene differ at one end; a read error may be behind it. The chain employs TRBV20-1 and TRBJ2-3; D is undetermined. The germline V gene encodes CDR1 DFQATT and CDR2 SNEGSKA (reference sequence). The CDR3 is 10 residues long. CDR3 amino acids: CSASKDTQYF. CDR3 sequence (DNA): TGCAGTGCTAGCAAAGATACGCAGTATTTT.

V is TRBV6-1 and J is TRBJ1-5; TRBD1 is a possible D gene (5 bases). Trimming removed 2 bases at V and 2 bases at J, with 13 bases between. Germline values: CDR1 MNHNS, CDR2 SASEGT. The CDR3 sequence is 16 residues long. Here the CDR3 reads CASSENGAGGNQPQHF. The CDR3 DNA follows: TGTGCCAGCAGTGAAAACGGGGCCGGGGGCAATCAGCCCCAGCATTTT.

The chain links TRBV25-1 to TRBJ1-2; the D gene is possibly TRBD1 (5 bases). CDR1 is MGHDK, CDR2 SYGVNS, per germline. This CDR3 has 15 residues. The ends were cut back, 4 bases at V and 3 bases at J, with 15 bases in the middle. CDR3 region: CASSAPGPLDYGYTF. CDR3 sequence (DNA): TGTGCCAGCAGTGCACCGGGACCCTTGGACTATGGCTACACCTTC.

The chain employs TRBV15 and TRBJ2-7, with 8 positions matching TRBD1. The CDR3 sequence is 16 residues long. The V segment lost 3 bases and the J segment 9 bases; nucleotides outside the gene matches: 16. Germline V gives CDR1 LNHNV, CDR2 YYDKDF (reference sequence). CDR3 nucleotides: TGTGCCACCAGCAGCAACCTCCCGGACAGGGTAAAAGGGCAGTACTTC. This sequence encodes CATSSNLPDRVKGQYF.

The chain joins TRBV20-1 to TRBJ1-5, with no clear D. CDR3 length equals 12 residues. Germline CDR1 reads DFQATT; CDR2 reads SNEGSKA (reference sequence). V was clipped by 1 base and J by 7 bases, with 8 bases between them. CDR3 sequence reads: CSARALDQPQHF. Written as DNA, the CDR3 is TGCAGTGCTAGAGCTCTGGACCAGCCCCAGCATTTT.

The chain is built from TRBV6-5 and TRBJ2-7; TRBD2 agrees at 8 bases. Trimming at V came to 0 bases and at J to 12 bases, leaving 16 bases not matched to a gene. The germline gives CDR1 MNHEY, CDR2 SVGAGI. This CDR3 has 16 residues. This chain's CDR3 is CASSYSKPSGQVGSYF. CDR3 nucleotide sequence: TGTGCCAGCAGTTACTCGAAGCCTAGCGGGCAGGTGGGTTCGTACTTC.

This clonotype came up a few times. The chain uses TRBV7-9 and TRBJ1-2; D is undetermined. Deletions cut 9 bases from V and 8 bases from J, with 22 bases between. The CDR3 is 14 residues long. The germline gives CDR1 SEHNR, CDR2 FQNEAQ (reference sequence). CDR3 amino acids: CASEANSGGRGYTF. CDR3 nucleotide sequence: TGTGCCAGTGAGGCGAACTCCGGCGGGCGGGGCTACACCTTC.

The chain carries TRBV6-1 and TRBJ2-5, with TRBD2 matching over 14 bases. This CDR3 region has 16 residues. Germline V gene lookup returns CDR1 MNHNS and CDR2 SASEGT. V lost 6 bases and J lost 1; bases outside the gene matches: 4. This CDR3 reads CASRGLAGVSQETQYF. The CDR3 bases are TGTGCCAGCAGGGGACTAGCGGGAGTTAGCCAAGAGACCCAGTACTTC.

The chain joins TRBV18 to TRBJ1-6, with no clear D. With 4 bases removed from V and 2 bases from J, the gap between germline ends came to 12 bases. The germline V gene has CDR1 KGHSH and CDR2 LQKENI. This CDR3 region has 16 residues. CDR3 in amino acids: CASSLTTEAYNSPLHF. The DNA of the CDR3 is TGTGCCAGCTCACTTACTACCGAGGCCTATAATTCACCCCTCCACTTT.

V and J are TRBV19 and TRBJ1-2, with 7 positions matching TRBD1. Germline V CDR1 and CDR2: LNHDA, SQIVND (reference sequence). The CDR3 is 17 residues long. J was trimmed by 8 bases and V by 5 bases; bases with no gene match: 20. The CDR3 nucleotides are TGTGCCAGTAGTGGGTCCGGGACAGAATTATCCTCCGGGGGCTACACCTTC. Residues: CASSGSGTELSSGGYTF.

The J gene is TRBJ2-4, the V gene TRBV19; perhaps TRBD1 as D (6 bases). CDR1 and CDR2 (germline): LNHDA, SQIVND (reference sequence). CDR3 size: 14 residues. CDR3 in amino acids: CANYRATAKNIQYF. The CDR3 DNA sequence: TGTGCAAATTACAGGGCAACGGCCAAAAACATTCAGTACTTC.

The chain recombines TRBV7-2 with TRBJ2-2, with a weak D call TRBD2 (6 bases). CDR3 size: 16 residues. CDR1 and CDR2 from the germline V gene are SGHTA and FQGNSA. The V and J ends lost 2 bases and 5 bases respectively, with 15 bases between them. DNA of the CDR3: TGTGCCAGCAGCTTAAGGTTCGGGGACTCGACCGGGGAGCTGTTTTTT. It is translated as CASSLRFGDSTGELFF.

The V call is TRBV6-5, the J call TRBJ1-2, with D possibly being TRBD1 (6 bases). The V and J ends lost 2 bases and 3 bases respectively, with 16 bases between them. Looked up from germline, CDR1 is MNHEY and CDR2 is SVGAGI. The CDR3 has 16 amino acids. DNA for the CDR3: TGTGCCAGCAGTTACCAACGACAGGACTCCTACTATGGCTACACCTTC. As protein: CASSYQRQDSYYGYTF.

The sample holds one count of this clonotype. The chain uses TRBV19 and TRBJ1-5; 7 nucleotides line up with TRBD1. The CDR3 covers 17 residues. Per germline, CDR1 LNHDA and CDR2 SQIVND (reference sequence). The V gene end was trimmed by 7 bases and the J gene end by 5 bases; junction bases not matched to a gene: 17. CDR3 sequence reads: CASNRKTGASLYQPQHF. In nucleotides, the CDR3 is TGTGCCAGTAATAGGAAAACAGGGGCATCTTTATATCAGCCCCAGCATTTT.

The chain combines TRBV20-1 with TRBJ2-7; 7 nucleotides line up with TRBD2. V shed 8 bases and J 1 base; nucleotides not matched to a gene: 11. There are 14 residues in the CDR3. Germline values: CDR1 DFQATT, CDR2 SNEGSKA (reference sequence). The CDR3 nucleotides read TGCAGTCCTTCCCAAGCGGGGTTATCCTACGAGCAGTACTTC. It translates to CSPSQAGLSYEQYF.

The rearrangement uses TRBV6-5 and TRBJ2-7, with D possibly TRBD1 on 5 matching bases. The length of the CDR3 is 18 residues. Looked up from germline, CDR1 is MNHEY and CDR2 is SVGAGI. Trimming stripped 2 bases from V and 4 bases from J, with 24 bases between. CDR3 region: CASSYTGHSTLALYEQYF. The DNA for the CDR3 is TGTGCCAGCAGTTACACCGGACATAGCACCCTTGCCTTGTACGAGCAGTACTTC.

The chain links TRBV6-1 to TRBJ2-7; 10 bases match TRBD1. The CDR3 extends over 14 amino acids. Germline CDR1 is MNHNS and CDR2 is SASEGT. V lost 5 bases to trimming and J lost 4 bases; unmatched junction nucleotides: 5. This chain's CDR3 is CASSRDRGRYEQYF. The CDR3 DNA reads as TGTGCCAGCAGTAGGGACAGGGGACGTTACGAGCAGTACTTC.